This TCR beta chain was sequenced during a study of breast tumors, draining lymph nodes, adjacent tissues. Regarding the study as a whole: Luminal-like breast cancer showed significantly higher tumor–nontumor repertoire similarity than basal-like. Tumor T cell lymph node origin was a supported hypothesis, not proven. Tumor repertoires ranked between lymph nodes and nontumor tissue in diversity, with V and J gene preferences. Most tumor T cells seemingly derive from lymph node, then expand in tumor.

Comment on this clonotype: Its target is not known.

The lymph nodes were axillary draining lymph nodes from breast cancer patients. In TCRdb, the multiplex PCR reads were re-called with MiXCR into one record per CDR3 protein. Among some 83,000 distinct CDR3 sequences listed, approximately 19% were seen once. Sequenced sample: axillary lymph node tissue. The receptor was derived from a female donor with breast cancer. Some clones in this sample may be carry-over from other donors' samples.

The CDR3 here is CASSTGALNTEAFF. The DNA for the CDR3 is TGTGCCAGCAGTACAGGGGCCTTGAACACTGAAGCTTTCTTT. The chain joins TRBV7-2 to TRBJ1-1, with 7 bases fitting TRBD1. This CDR3 region has 14 residues. CDR1 and CDR2 from the germline V gene are SGHTA and FQGNSA. The J segment lost 0 bases and the V segment lost 6 bases, leaving 4 bases of the junction unmatched.